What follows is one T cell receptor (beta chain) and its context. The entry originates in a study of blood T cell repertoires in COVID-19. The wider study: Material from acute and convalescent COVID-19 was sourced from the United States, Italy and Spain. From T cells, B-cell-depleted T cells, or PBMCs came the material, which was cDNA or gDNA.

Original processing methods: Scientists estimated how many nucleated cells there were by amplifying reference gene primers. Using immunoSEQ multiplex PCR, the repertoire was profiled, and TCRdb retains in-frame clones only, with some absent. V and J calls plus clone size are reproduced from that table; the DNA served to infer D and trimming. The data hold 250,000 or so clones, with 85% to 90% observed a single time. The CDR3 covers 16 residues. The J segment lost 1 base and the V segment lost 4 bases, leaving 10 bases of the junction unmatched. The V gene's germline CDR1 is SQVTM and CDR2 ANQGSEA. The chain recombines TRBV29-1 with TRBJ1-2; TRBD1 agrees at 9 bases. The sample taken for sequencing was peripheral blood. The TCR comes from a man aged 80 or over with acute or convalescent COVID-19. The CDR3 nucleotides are TGCAGCGTTGTGGGGGGGGACAGGGCGGATAACTATGGCTACACCTTC. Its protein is CSVVGGDRADNYGYTF.